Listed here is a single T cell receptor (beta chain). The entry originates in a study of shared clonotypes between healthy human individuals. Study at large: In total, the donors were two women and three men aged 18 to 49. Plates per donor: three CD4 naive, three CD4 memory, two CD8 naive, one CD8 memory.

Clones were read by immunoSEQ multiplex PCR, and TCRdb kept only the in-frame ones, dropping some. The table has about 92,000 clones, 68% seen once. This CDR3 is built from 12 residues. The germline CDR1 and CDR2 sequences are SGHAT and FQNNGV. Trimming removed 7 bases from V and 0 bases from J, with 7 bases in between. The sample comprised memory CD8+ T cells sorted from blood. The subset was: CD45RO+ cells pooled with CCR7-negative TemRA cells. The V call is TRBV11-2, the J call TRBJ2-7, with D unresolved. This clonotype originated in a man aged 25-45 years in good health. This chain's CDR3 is CASKALSYEQYF. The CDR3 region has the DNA TGTGCCAGCAAGGCTCTCTCCTACGAGCAGTACTTC.